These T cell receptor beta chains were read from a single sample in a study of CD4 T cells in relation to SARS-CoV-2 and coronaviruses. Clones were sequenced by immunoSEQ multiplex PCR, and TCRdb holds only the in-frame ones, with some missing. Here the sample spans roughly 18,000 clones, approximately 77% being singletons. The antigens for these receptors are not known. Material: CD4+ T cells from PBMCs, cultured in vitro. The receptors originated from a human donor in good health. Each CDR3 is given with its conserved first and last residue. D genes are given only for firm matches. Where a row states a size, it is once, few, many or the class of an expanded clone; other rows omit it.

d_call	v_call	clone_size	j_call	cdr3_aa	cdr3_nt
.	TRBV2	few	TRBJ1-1	CASSSGQRGRTEAFF	TGTGCCAGCAGCTCTGGACAGCGAGGGAGGACTGAAGCTTTCTTT
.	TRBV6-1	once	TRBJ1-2	CASSELAGGYGYTF	TGTGCCAGCAGTGAACTCGCGGGGGGGTATGGCTACACCTTC
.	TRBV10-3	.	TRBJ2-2	CAISRPTAGELFF	TGTGCCATCAGTCGGCCAACGGCCGGGGAGCTGTTTTTT
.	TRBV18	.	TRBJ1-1	CASSLKQRNTEAFF	TGTGCCAGCTCATTAAAACAAAGGAACACTGAAGCTTTCTTT
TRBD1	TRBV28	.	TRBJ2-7	CASSLSGGTGPTYEQYF	TGTGCCAGCAGTTTATCGGGCGGGACAGGTCCCACCTACGAGCAGTACTTC
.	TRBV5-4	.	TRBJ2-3	CASSFLSTDTQYF	TGTGCCAGCAGCTTTCTAAGCACAGATACGCAGTATTTT
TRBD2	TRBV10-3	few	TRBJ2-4	CAISEPRLARDIQYF	TGTGCCATCAGTGAGCCCCGACTAGCGAGGGACATTCAGTACTTC
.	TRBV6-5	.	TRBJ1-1	CASSRQNTEAFF	TGTGCCAGCAGTCGCCAGAACACTGAAGCTTTCTTT
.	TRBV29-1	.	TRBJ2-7	CSAHAREQQISYEQYF	TGCAGCGCCCATGCTAGGGAACAGCAGATTTCCTACGAGCAGTACTTC
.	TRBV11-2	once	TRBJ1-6	CASSLAATAYNSPLHF	TGTGCCAGCAGCTTAGCGGCGACAGCCTATAATTCACCCCTCCACTTT
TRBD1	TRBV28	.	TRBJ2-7	CASRPFPGQGRNEQYF	TGTGCCAGCAGGCCTTTCCCGGGACAGGGGAGGAACGAGCAGTACTTC
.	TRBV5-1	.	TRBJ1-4	CASSLAHGGSTNEKLFF	TGCGCCAGCAGCTTGGCCCACGGGGGTTCTACTAATGAAAAACTGTTTTTT
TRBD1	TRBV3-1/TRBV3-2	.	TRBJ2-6	CASSRVPGTGLGANVLTF	TGTGCCAGCAGCCGGGTACCCGGGACAGGGTTAGGGGCCAACGTCCTGACTTTC
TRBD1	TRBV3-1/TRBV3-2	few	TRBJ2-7	CASSQEGTGSYEQYF	TGTGCCAGCAGCCAAGAAGGGACAGGGTCCTACGAGCAGTACTTC
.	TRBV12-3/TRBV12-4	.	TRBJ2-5	CASSLGTGETQYF	TGTGCCAGCAGTTTAGGTACGGGAGAGACCCAGTACTTC
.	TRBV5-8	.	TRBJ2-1	CASSLGEPYNEQFF	TGTGCCAGCAGCTTGGGGGAACCCTACAATGAGCAGTTCTTC
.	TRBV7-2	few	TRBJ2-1	CASSPTRRNEQFF	TGTGCCAGCAGCCCTACCCGAAGAAATGAGCAGTTCTTC
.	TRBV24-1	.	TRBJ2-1	CATSDLGASAYNEQFF	TGTGCCACCAGTGATTTGGGAGCTTCAGCCTACAATGAGCAGTTCTTC
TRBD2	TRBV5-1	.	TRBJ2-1	CASSPRWSGSGYEQFF	TGCGCCAGCAGCCCGAGATGGAGCGGGAGTGGCTATGAGCAGTTCTTC
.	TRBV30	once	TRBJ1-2	CALQGWNYGYTF	TGTGCCTTACAGGGTTGGAACTATGGCTACACCTTC
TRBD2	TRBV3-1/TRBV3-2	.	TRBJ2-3	CASSQDTPQGGRARKDTQYF	TGTGCCAGCAGCCAAGATACCCCTCAGGGCGGGAGGGCCCGTAAAGATACGCAGTATTTT
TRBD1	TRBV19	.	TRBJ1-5	CASRRDSLNQPQHF	TGTGCCAGTAGGAGGGACAGTTTAAATCAGCCCCAGCATTTT
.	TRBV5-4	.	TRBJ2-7	CASSLAGRLNEQYF	TGTGCCAGCAGCTTGGCCGGGCGATTAAACGAGCAGTACTTC
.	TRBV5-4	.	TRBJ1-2	CASSPAPRGYGYTF	TGTGCCAGCAGCCCGGCCCCGAGGGGCTATGGCTACACCTTC
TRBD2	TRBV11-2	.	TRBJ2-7	CASSPGLAGVGEQYF	TGTGCCAGCAGCCCCGGACTAGCGGGAGTTGGCGAGCAGTACTTC
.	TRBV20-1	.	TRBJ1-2	CSASTEYGYTF	TGCAGTGCCTCGACAGAGTATGGCTACACCTTC
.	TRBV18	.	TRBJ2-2	CASSPPRFSWDTANTGELFF	TGTGCCAGCTCACCACCGAGGTTCTCTTGGGACACAGCGAACACCGGGGAGCTGTTTTTT
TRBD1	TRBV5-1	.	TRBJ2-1	CASSRGQVSSYNEQFF	TGCGCCAGCAGCAGAGGACAGGTTAGCTCCTACAATGAGCAGTTCTTC
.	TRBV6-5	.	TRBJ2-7	CANGPGRSYEQYF	TGTGCCAACGGGCCAGGGCGTTCCTACGAGCAGTACTTC
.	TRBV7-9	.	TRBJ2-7	CASSLRTGSYEQYF	TGTGCCAGCAGCTTAAGAACAGGGAGCTACGAGCAGTACTTC
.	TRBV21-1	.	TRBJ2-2	CASIDRANTGELFF	TGTGCCAGCATCGACAGAGCGAACACCGGGGAGCTGTTTTTT
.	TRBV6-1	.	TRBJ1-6	CASSDLSPLHF	TGTGCCAGCAGTGACCTTTCACCCCTCCACTTT
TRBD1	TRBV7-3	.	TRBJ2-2	CASSLGTGEVTGELFF	TGTGCCAGCAGCTTAGGGACAGGGGAGGTCACCGGGGAGCTGTTTTTT
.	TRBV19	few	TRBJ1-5	CASSMDSNQPQHF	TGTGCCAGTAGTATGGACTCGAATCAGCCCCAGCATTTT
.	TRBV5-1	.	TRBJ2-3	CASSLGWAAAQRTDTQYF	TGCGCCAGCAGCTTAGGGTGGGCAGCGGCACAGAGGACAGATACGCAGTATTTT
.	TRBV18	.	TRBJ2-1	CASSRESEGNEQFF	TGTGCCAGCTCACGAGAGAGTGAAGGCAATGAGCAGTTCTTC
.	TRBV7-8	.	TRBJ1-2	CASSLAGTGVGHYGYTF	TGTGCCAGCAGCTTAGCCGGGACGGGGGTGGGGCACTATGGCTACACCTTC
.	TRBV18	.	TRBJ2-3	CASSGSTDTQYF	TGTGCCAGCTCAGGATCCACAGATACGCAGTATTTT
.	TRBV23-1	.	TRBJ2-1	CATPSYINYNEQFF	TGCGCCACCCCCAGTTACATTAACTACAATGAGCAGTTCTTC
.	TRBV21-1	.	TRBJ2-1	CASSQPWTSGRANEQFF	TGTGCCAGCAGCCAACCGTGGACTAGCGGGAGGGCCAACGAGCAGTTCTTC
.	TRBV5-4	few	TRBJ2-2	CASSPVANTGELFF	TGTGCCAGCAGCCCGGTAGCGAACACCGGGGAGCTGTTTTTT
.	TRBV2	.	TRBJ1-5	CASSEATRQPQHF	TGTGCCAGCAGTGAAGCGACACGGCAGCCCCAGCATTTT
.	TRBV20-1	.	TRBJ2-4	CSARDLGRQYF	TGCAGTGCTAGAGATCTTGGCAGACAGTACTTC
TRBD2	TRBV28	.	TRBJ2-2	CASKAGTNTGELFF	TGTGCCAGCAAAGCGGGGACGAACACCGGGGAGCTGTTTTTT
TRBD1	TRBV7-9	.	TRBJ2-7	CASSLVAGGYEQYF	TGTGCCAGCAGCTTAGTGGCAGGGGGCTACGAGCAGTACTTC
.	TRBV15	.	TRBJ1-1	CATSREMNTEAFF	TGTGCCACCAGCAGAGAAATGAACACTGAAGCTTTCTTT
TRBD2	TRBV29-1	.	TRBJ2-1	CSGGLGLIYEQFF	TGCAGCGGAGGACTAGGTCTCATCTATGAGCAGTTCTTC
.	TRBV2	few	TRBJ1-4	CASSEGQATEKLFF	TGTGCCAGCAGTGAAGGGCAGGCAACCGAAAAACTGTTTTTT
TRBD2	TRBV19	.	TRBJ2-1	CASSIDLAGGGEQFF	TGTGCCAGTAGTATAGATCTAGCGGGGGGCGGCGAGCAGTTCTTC
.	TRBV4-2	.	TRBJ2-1	CASSPQGGGFHSSSYNEQFF	TGTGCCAGCAGTCCGCAAGGGGGAGGGTTTCACTCAAGCTCCTACAATGAGCAGTTCTTC
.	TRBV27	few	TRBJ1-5	CASSNLQGTTPQHF	TGTGCCAGCAGCAACCTCCAGGGTACTACGCCCCAGCATTTT
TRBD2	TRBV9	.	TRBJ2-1	CASSSTSRYNEQFF	TGTGCCAGCAGCTCGACTAGCAGATACAATGAGCAGTTCTTC
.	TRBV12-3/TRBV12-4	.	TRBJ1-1	CASTPSWNTEAFF	TGTGCCAGCACCCCCTCGTGGAACACTGAAGCTTTCTTT
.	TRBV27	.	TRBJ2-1	CASSHPASSYNEQFF	TGTGCCAGCAGTCATCCTGCGAGCTCCTACAATGAGCAGTTCTTC
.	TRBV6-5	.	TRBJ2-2	CASSQDTWNTGELFF	TGTGCCAGCAGCCAGGACACCTGGAACACCGGGGAGCTGTTTTTT